This T cell receptor beta chain was captured in a study of vaccination and CD4 T cells after COVID-19. Turning to the study itself: Following dose two, a median 72 days (range 14 to 241) passed before post-vaccine samples were taken.

Germline V gene data show CDR1 as SGHTA and CDR2 as FQGTGA. The CDR3 sequence is 16 residues long. Deletions cut 0 bases from V and 0 bases from J, with 9 bases between. Cultured CD4+ T cell DNA was sequenced using the Oncomine TCR Beta short-read assay. TCRdb fed the PCR reads into MiXCR, producing one record per CDR3 protein. The table includes about 23,000 distinct CDR3 sequences, 43% detected once. In this sample, this clonotype turned up a few times. The antigen is unknown. Described time point: late sampling 161 to 241 days after vaccination in a few convalescent patients. Documented treatment: approximately 9-day PBMC culture with coronavirus spike peptide pools or control peptides (ViraFEST assay). Via ViraFEST, peptide pools expanded antigen-specific T cells before TCR sequencing.

This chain uses TRBV7-3 with TRBJ2-1, with D possibly TRBD2 on 6 matching bases. The source of this sequence is a human donor who had recovered from COVID-19. Sequenced here: CD4+ T cells from blood, cultured in vitro, sampled about 7 months after SARS-CoV-2 vaccination. CDR3 loop: CASSLTRESSYNEQFF. CDR3 nucleotides: TGTGCCAGCAGCTTAACCCGGGAGAGCTCCTACAATGAGCAGTTCTTC.